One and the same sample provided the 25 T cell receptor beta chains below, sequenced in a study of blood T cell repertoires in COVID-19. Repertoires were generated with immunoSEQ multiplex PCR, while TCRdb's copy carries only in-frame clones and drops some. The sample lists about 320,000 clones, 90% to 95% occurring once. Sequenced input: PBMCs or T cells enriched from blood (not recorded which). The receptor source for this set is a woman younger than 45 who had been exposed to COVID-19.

The CDR3 region has the DNA TGTGCCAGCAGCCTTATAGAAGCTAACTATGGCTACACCTTC. Amino acids: CASSLIEANYGYTF. The chain has TRBV5-8 and TRBJ1-2, with D unresolved. This CDR3 has 14 residues. Germline loops: CDR1 SGHTS, CDR2 YDEGEE. V shed 4 bases and J shed 0 bases, with 10 bases lying between them.

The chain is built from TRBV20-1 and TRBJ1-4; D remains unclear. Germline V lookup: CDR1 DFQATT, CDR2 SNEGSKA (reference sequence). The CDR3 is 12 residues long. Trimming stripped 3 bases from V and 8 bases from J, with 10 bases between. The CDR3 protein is CSASSPGEKLFF. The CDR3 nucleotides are TGCAGTGCTAGTTCGCCCGGGGAAAAACTGTTTTTT.

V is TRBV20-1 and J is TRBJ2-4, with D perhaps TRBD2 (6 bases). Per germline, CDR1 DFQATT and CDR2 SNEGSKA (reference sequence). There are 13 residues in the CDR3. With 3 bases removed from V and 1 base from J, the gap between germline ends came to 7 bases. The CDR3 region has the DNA TGCAGTGCTAGTGCGGGGGCCAAAAACATTCAGTACTTC. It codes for CSASAGAKNIQYF.

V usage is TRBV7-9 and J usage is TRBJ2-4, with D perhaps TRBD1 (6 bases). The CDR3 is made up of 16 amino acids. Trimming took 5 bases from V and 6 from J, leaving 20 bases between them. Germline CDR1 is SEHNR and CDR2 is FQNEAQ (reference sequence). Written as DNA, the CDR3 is TGTGCCAGCAGCAGCTCTCAGACAGGTGGATTAAACATTCAGTACTTC. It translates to CASSSSQTGGLNIQYF. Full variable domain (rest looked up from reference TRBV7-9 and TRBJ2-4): DTGVSQNPRHKITKRGQNVTFRCDPISEHNRLYWYRQTLGQGPEFLTYFQNEAQLEKSRLLSDRFSAERPKGSFSTLEIQRTEQGDSAMYLCASSSSQTGGLNIQYFGAGTRLSVL.

CDR3 loop: CASSQDRTGPSLFSYEQYF. CDR3 nucleotides: TGTGCCAGCAGCCAAGATCGTACAGGACCGTCGCTTTTCTCCTACGAGCAGTACTTC. The J gene is TRBJ2-7, the V gene TRBV3-1 (or the pseudogene TRBV3-2); D might be TRBD1 (5 bases). The CDR3 is 19 residues long. CDR1 is LGHDT, CDR2 YNNKEL, per germline (reference sequence). V was cut by 0 bases and J by 0 bases, with 21 bases left in between.

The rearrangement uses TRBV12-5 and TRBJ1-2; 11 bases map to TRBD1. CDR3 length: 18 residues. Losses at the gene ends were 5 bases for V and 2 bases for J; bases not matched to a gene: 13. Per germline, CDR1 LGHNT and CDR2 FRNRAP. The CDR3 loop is CASGGGTGGTIRNYGYTF. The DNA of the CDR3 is TGTGCTAGTGGTGGGGGGACAGGGGGAACGATACGGAACTATGGCTACACCTTC.

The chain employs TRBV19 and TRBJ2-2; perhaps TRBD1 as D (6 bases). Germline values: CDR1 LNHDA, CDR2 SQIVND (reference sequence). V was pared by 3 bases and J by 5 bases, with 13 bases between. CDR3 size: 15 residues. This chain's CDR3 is CASSIGNRETGELFF. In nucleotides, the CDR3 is TGTGCCAGTAGTATTGGTAACAGGGAAACCGGGGAGCTGTTTTTT.

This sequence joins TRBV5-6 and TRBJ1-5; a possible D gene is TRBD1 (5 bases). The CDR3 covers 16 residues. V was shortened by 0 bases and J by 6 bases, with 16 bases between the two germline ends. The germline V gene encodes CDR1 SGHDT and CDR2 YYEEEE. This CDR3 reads CASSLAAGRTVQPQHF. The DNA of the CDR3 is TGTGCCAGCAGCTTGGCCGCGGGACGGACCGTTCAGCCCCAGCATTTT.

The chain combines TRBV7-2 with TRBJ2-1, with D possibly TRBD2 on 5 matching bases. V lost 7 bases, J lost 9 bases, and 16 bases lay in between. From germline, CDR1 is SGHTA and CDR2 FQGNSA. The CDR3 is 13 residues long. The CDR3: CASTPGWRIEQFF. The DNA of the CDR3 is TGTGCCAGCACCCCGGGCTGGAGGATTGAGCAGTTCTTC.

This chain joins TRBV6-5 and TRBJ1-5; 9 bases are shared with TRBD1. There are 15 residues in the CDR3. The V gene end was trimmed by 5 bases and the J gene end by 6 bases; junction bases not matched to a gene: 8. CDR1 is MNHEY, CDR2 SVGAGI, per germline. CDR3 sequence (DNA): TGTGCCAGCAGTACCCGACAGGGGGTCACTCAGCCCCAGCATTTT. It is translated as CASSTRQGVTQPQHF.

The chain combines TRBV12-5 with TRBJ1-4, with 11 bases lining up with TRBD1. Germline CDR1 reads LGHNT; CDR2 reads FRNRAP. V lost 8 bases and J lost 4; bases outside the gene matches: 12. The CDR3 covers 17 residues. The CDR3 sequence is CASSSGTGGGYNEKLFF. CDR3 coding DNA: TGTGCTAGTAGTAGTGGGACAGGGGGTGGTTATAATGAAAAACTGTTTTTT.

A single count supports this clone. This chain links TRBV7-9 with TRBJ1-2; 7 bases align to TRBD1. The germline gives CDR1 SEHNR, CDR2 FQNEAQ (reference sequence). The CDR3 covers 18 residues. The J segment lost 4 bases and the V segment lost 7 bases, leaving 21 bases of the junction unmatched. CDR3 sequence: CASTRVGGRGRSPYGYTF. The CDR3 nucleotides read TGTGCCAGCACCCGGGTGGGTGGTAGGGGGCGCAGTCCCTATGGCTACACCTTC.

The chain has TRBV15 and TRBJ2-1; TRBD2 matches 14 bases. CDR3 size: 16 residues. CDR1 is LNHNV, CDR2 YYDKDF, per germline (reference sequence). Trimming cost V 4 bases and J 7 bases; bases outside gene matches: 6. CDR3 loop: CATSKGLAGDWNEQFF. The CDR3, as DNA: TGTGCCACCAGCAAGGGACTAGCGGGGGATTGGAATGAGCAGTTCTTC.

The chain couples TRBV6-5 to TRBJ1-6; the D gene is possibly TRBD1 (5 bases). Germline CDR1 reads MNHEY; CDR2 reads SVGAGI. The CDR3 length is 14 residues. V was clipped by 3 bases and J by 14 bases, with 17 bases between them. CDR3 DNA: TGTGCCAGCAGTTATTCCAGACAGAGCTCTACCCTCCACTTT. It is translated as CASSYSRQSSTLHF.

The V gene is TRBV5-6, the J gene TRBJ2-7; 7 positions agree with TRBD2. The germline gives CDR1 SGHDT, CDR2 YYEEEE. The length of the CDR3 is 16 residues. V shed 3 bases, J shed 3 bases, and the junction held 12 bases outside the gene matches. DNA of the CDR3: TGTGCCAGCAGCTCCCAATCCCCGGGGGGTTTCTACGAGCAGTACTTC. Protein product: CASSSQSPGGFYEQYF.

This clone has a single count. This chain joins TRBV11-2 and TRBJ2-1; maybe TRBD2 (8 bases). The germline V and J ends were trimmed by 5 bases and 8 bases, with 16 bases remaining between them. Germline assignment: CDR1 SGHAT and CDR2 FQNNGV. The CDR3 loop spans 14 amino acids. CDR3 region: CASSPQGTRDEQFF. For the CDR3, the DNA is TGTGCCAGCAGCCCACAGGGGACTAGGGATGAGCAGTTCTTC.

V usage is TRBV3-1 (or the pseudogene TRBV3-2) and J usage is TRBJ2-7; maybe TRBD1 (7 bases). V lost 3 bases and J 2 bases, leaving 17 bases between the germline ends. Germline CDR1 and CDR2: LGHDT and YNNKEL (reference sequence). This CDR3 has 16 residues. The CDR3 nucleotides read TGTGCCAGCAGCCAGGGGGGACAGATAATACCCTACGAGCAGTACTTC. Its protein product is CASSQGGQIIPYEQYF.

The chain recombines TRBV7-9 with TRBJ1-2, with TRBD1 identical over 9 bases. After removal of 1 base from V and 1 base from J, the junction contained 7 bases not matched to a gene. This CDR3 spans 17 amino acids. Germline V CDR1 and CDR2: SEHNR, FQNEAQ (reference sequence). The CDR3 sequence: CASSLVTGGPLNYGYTF. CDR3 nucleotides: TGTGCCAGCAGCTTAGTCACAGGGGGCCCCCTTAACTATGGCTACACCTTC.

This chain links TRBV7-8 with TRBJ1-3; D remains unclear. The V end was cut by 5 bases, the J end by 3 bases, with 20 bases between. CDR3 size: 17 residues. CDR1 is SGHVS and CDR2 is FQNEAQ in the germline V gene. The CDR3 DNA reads TGTGCCAGCAGCCATGGAGGCCGCTCTATAAGTGGAAACACCATATATTTT. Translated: CASSHGGRSISGNTIYF.

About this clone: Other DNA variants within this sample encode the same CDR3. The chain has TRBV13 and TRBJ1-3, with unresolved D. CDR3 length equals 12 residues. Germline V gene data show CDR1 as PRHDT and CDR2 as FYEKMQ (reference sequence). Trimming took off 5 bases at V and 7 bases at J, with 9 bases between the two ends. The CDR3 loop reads CASSLLPNTIYF. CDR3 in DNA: TGTGCCAGCAGCCTATTGCCCAACACCATATATTTT.

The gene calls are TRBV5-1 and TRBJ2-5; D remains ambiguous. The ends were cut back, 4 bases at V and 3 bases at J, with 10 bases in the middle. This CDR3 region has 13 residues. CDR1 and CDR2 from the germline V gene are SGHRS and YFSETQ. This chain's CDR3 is CASSPGVEETQYF. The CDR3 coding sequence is TGCGCCAGCAGCCCTGGAGTAGAAGAGACCCAGTACTTC. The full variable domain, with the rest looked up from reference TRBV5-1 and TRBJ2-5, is KAGVTQTPRYLIKTRGQQVTLSCSPISGHRSVSWYQQTPGQGLQFLFEYFSETQRNKGNFPGRFSGRQFSNSRSEMNVSTLELGDSALYLCASSPGVEETQYFGPGTRLLVL.

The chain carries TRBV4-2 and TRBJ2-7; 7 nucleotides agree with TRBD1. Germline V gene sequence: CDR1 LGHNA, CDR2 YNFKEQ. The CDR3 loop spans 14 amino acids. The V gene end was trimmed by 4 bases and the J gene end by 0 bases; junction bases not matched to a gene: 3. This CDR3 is CASSLRDSSYEQYF. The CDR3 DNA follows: TGTGCCAGCAGCCTCCGGGACAGCTCCTACGAGCAGTACTTC.

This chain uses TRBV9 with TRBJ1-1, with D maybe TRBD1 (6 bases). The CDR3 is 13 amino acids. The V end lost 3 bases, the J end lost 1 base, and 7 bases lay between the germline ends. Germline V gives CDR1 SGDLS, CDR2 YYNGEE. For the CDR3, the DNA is TGTGCCAGCAGCGCGGACAGGAACACTGAAGCTTTCTTT. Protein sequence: CASSADRNTEAFF.

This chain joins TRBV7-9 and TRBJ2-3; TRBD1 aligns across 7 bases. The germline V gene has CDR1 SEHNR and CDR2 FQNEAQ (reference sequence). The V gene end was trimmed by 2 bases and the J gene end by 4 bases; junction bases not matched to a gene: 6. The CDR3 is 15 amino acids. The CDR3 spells CASSLRTGSSDTQYF. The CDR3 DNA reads TGTGCCAGCAGCTTACGGACAGGTAGTTCAGATACGCAGTATTTT.

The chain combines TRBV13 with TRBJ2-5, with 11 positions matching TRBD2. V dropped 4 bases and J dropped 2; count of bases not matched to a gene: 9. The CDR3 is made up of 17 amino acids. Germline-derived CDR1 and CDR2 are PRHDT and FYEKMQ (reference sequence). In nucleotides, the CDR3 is TGTGCCAGCAGCTCCTCACTAGCGGGGGCCCCTCAAGAGACCCAGTACTTC. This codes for CASSSSLAGAPQETQYF.